This T cell receptor (beta chain) was documented in a study of control samples from healthy donors and cancer patients. This table comes from immunoSEQ multiplex PCR, and its TCRdb copy is limited to in-frame clones, with some not included. The repertoire has about 94,000 clones, roughly 86% of them found once; the top ten carry around 1.3%. Trimming cost V 3 bases and J 5 bases, with 8 bases left between them. CDR3 size: 13 residues. CDR1 and CDR2 (germline): MNHEY, SMNVEV (reference sequence). The TCR was taken from a woman aged 45-60 years in good health. What was sequenced was blood. The gene calls are TRBV27 and TRBJ1-5; D is ambiguous. CDR3 loop: CASSFGVDQPQHF. Written as DNA, the CDR3 is TGTGCCAGCAGTTTTGGGGTGGATCAGCCCCAGCATTTT.